Listed below are T cell receptor beta chains from one sample, sequenced in a study of early T cells in non-severe SARS-CoV-2 infection. MiXCR, run by TCRdb on the 5' RACE reads, gives a single entry per CDR3 protein. The sample comprises 70,000 or so distinct CDR3 sequences, over 9% of which are singletons, and about 8.3% rests with the top ten. The starting material was whole blood, obtained at baseline. The origin of the receptors is an adult who was a healthcare worker with PCR-confirmed SARS-CoV-2 infection or an uninfected control (not recorded which). The CDR3 runs from the conserved cysteine through the conserved F or W. The D gene is left open where the match is weak. A clone size is listed for some rows: how often the clone was seen (once, few, many), or a class if it is expanded.

clone_size	v_call	d_call	j_call	cdr3_nt	cdr3_aa
many	TRBV5-6	TRBD1	TRBJ1-5	TGTGCCAGCAGCTACAAACGGGACAGGGGTCGATTTCAGCCCCAGCATTTT	CASSYKRDRGRFQPQHF
few	TRBV7-2	.	TRBJ2-7	TGTGCCAGCAGCTTCCTCGCTATCAGAGGCGAGCAGTACTTC	CASSFLAIRGEQYF
.	TRBV9	TRBD2	TRBJ2-3	TGTGCCAGCAGCGTCTTGTCTAGCGGGGGGCCCACAGATACGCAGTATTTT	CASSVLSSGGPTDTQYF
.	TRBV6-1	.	TRBJ1-2	TGTGCCAGCAGTGAATGGGGGCAGACCTATGGCTACACCTTC	CASSEWGQTYGYTF
.	TRBV7-7	TRBD1	TRBJ2-2	TGTGCTAGCAGCGTACAGGGGGCAAGGACCGGGGAGCTGTTTTTT	CASSVQGARTGELFF
few	TRBV12-3/TRBV12-4	.	TRBJ1-2	TGTGCCAGCAGCCAAATGGGTCCGCCTGATGGCTACACCTTC	CASSQMGPPDGYTF
.	TRBV7-9	.	TRBJ2-3	TGTGCCAGCAATTCGGACAGAGCAGATACGCAGTATTTT	CASNSDRADTQYF
.	TRBV5-6	.	TRBJ2-3	TGTGCCAGCAGCTTGGGGGTCCACCTTGACACAGATACGCAGTATTTT	CASSLGVHLDTDTQYF
few	TRBV29-1	.	TRBJ2-1	TGCACCGGCTTGGGGCAGAGCTACAATGAGCAGTTCTTC	CTGLGQSYNEQFF
few	TRBV30	.	TRBJ1-1	TGTGCCTGGGACCCCAACAGTGGGAACACTGAAGCTTTCTTT	CAWDPNSGNTEAFF
few	TRBV7-8	.	TRBJ1-1	TGTGCCAGCAGCTTAGGCCGGCTGGGAGGTCGCATGAACACTGAAGCTTTCTTT	CASSLGRLGGRMNTEAFF
.	TRBV29-1	TRBD1	TRBJ1-4	TGCAGCGTCCGAACAGGGGGCACCAATGAAAAACTGTTTTTT	CSVRTGGTNEKLFF
many	TRBV6-6	TRBD1	TRBJ2-7	TGTGCCAGCAACCCGGGACAGGGGTATAACGAGCAGTACTTC	CASNPGQGYNEQYF
.	TRBV6-1	TRBD2	TRBJ2-3	TGTGCCAGCAGTGCCCTTAGCGGGGGGGGCACAGATACGCAGTATTTT	CASSALSGGGTDTQYF
few	TRBV21-1	.	TRBJ1-5	TGTGCCAGCAGCAAAGAACGGGGGCGACACTATAGCAATCAGCCCCAGCATTTT	CASSKERGRHYSNQPQHF
once	TRBV11-3	.	TRBJ1-1	TGTGCCAGCAGCTATTTTCAGAACACTGAAGCTTTCTTT	CASSYFQNTEAFF
many	TRBV3-1	.	TRBJ2-7	TGTGCCAGCAGCCAAGAAAGGATTTATACCGACGAGCAGTACTTC	CASSQERIYTDEQYF
.	TRBV5-1	TRBD1	TRBJ2-1	TGCGCCAGCAGCTTGGCCGGGACAGGGATCAATGAGCAGTTCTTC	CASSLAGTGINEQFF
many	TRBV12-3/TRBV12-4	.	TRBJ1-6	TGTGCCAGCAGTCCCGGGGGGAATTCACCCCTCCACTTT	CASSPGGNSPLHF
many	TRBV7-2	TRBD2	TRBJ2-1	TGTGCCAGCAGCTTAATGATCGGCGCTAGCGGCAATGAGCAGTTCTTC	CASSLMIGASGNEQFF
few	TRBV2	TRBD1	TRBJ2-4	TGTGCCAGCAGCCCCGGGACAGGGGTCATTCAGTACTTC	CASSPGTGVIQYF
many	TRBV7-6	.	TRBJ2-2	TGTGCCAGCAGCCTCGTTAGTGCGAACACCGGGGAGCTGTTTTTT	CASSLVSANTGELFF
.	TRBV3-1	.	TRBJ1-2	TGTGCCAGCAGCCAAGCCTCAGGCTATGGCTACACCTTC	CASSQASGYGYTF
many	TRBV27	.	TRBJ2-7	TGTGCCAGCAGTTTAGATTGGGTGAGCTCGAGGGCGGAGCAGTACTTC	CASSLDWVSSRAEQYF
.	TRBV29-1	.	TRBJ2-1	TGCAGCGTTAACGACTTCTCCTGCAATGAGCAGTTCTTC	CSVNDFSCNEQFF
.	TRBV20-1	TRBD2	TRBJ2-5	TGCAGTGCTAGTTTGTCTAGCGGGGAGAAGACCCAGTACTTC	CSASLSSGEKTQYF
few	TRBV7-9	.	TRBJ2-3	TGTGCCAGCAGCTTTACCCCCTTGGTAGGTCAGACAGATACGCAGTATTTT	CASSFTPLVGQTDTQYF
.	TRBV5-1	.	TRBJ1-2	TGCGCCAGCAGCCGGGAAGGACAGAACTATGGCTACACCTTC	CASSREGQNYGYTF
many	TRBV7-9	TRBD1	TRBJ1-4	TGTGCCAGCCGGAACCAGGGGGCTTCAACTAATGAAAAACTGTTTTTT	CASRNQGASTNEKLFF
few	TRBV2	TRBD2	TRBJ2-5	TGTGCCAGCAGTGAGGGACTAGCCTCCGCAGAGACCCAGTACTTC	CASSEGLASAETQYF
few	TRBV29-1	.	TRBJ2-7	TGCAGCGCCCGGATGTCCTACGAGCAGTACTTC	CSARMSYEQYF
many	TRBV27	.	TRBJ1-1	TGTGCCAGCAGTCGATCGGGAGGAGGGAAGGAAGCTTTCTTT	CASSRSGGGKEAFF
.	TRBV5-1	TRBD2	TRBJ2-7	TGCGCCAGCAGCCCCCAGACTAGCCTTAACTACGAGCAGTACTTC	CASSPQTSLNYEQYF
.	TRBV5-3	.	TRBJ2-7	TGTGCCAGCCTGTCCTCCTCCTACGAGCAGTACTTC	CASLSSSYEQYF
few	TRBV20-1	.	TRBJ1-1	TGCAGTGCTAGCCTGGACCCCCGCTATATGAACACTGAAGCTTTCTTT	CSASLDPRYMNTEAFF
many	TRBV4-1	.	TRBJ2-2	TGCGCCAGCAGCCAACAATCGGACACCGGGGAGCTGTTTTTT	CASSQQSDTGELFF
few	TRBV12-3/TRBV12-4	.	TRBJ2-1	TGTGCCAGCAGTTCCTACAATGAGCAGTTCTTC	CASSSYNEQFF
.	TRBV2	.	TRBJ1-1	TGTGCCAGCAGCCCCCGGAGACGGGACACTGAAGCTTTCTTT	CASSPRRRDTEAFF
few	TRBV6-2/TRBV6-3	.	TRBJ2-1	TGTGCCAGCAGCAGCACGGGGCGCAATGAGCAGTTCTTC	CASSSTGRNEQFF
few	TRBV19	.	TRBJ2-7	TGTGCCAGTAAGTTGGAAAGATCCTCCGACGAGCAGTACTTC	CASKLERSSDEQYF
few	TRBV27	.	TRBJ2-2	TGTGCCAGCAGCCCAGCGCCCGGGGAGCTGTTTTTT	CASSPAPGELFF
few	TRBV24-1	TRBD2	TRBJ2-1	TGTGCCACCAGTGATCCCCGGGGGGGGAATGAGCAGTTCTTC	CATSDPRGGNEQFF
.	TRBV20-1	TRBD1	TRBJ2-1	TGCAGTGCTAGAGTTCGACAGGGGGCTTATGAGCAGTTCTTC	CSARVRQGAYEQFF
many	TRBV20-1	.	TRBJ1-2	TGCAGTGCTAGGGGCGAGACAGGTCCCTATGGCTACACCTTC	CSARGETGPYGYTF
.	TRBV6-1	TRBD2	TRBJ2-5	TGTGCCAGCAGCCCCAGCGGGGTAGGAGAGACCCAGTACTTC	CASSPSGVGETQYF
.	TRBV4-2	TRBD2	TRBJ2-1	TGTGCCAGCAGCCAAGGGAAACTAGCGGGGTACAATGAGCAGTTCTTC	CASSQGKLAGYNEQFF
many	TRBV12-3/TRBV12-4	TRBD2	TRBJ2-7	TGTGCCAGCAGCCGACCGAGCGGGGGGACCTCCTTCGAGCAGTACTTC	CASSRPSGGTSFEQYF
.	TRBV10-3	.	TRBJ2-7	TGTGCCATCAGTACTACGGACTTCCCCTACGAGCAGTACTTC	CAISTTDFPYEQYF